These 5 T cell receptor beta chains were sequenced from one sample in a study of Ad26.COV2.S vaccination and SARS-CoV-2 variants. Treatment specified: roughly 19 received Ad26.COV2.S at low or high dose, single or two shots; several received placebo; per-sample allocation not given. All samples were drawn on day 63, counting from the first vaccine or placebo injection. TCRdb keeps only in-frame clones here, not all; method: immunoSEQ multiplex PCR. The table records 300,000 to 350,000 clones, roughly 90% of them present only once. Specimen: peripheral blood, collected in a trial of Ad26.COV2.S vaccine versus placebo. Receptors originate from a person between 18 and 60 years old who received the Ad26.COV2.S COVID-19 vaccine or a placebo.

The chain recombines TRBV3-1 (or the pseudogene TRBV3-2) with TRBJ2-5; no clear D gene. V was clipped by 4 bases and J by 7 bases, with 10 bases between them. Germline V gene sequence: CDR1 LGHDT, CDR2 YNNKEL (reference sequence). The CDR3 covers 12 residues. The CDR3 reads CASSLIFGTQYF. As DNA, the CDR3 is TGTGCCAGCAGCCTTATCTTCGGGACCCAGTACTTC.

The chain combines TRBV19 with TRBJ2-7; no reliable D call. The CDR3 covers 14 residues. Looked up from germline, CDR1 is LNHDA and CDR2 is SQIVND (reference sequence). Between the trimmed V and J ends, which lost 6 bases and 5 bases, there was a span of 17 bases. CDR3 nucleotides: TGTGCCAGTAGCCCCCGGTCGGGCAGCCACGAGCAGTACGTC. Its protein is CASSPRSGSHEQYV.

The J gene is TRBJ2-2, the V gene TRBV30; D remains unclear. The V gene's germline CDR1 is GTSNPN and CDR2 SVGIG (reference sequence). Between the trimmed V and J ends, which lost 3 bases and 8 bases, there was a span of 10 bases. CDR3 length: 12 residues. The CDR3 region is CAWSNELGELFF. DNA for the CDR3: TGTGCCTGGAGCAACGAGTTGGGGGAGCTGTTTTTT.

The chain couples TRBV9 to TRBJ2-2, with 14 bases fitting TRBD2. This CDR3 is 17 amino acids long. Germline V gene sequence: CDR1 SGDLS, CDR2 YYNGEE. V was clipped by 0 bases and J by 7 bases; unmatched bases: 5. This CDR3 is CASSVAGLAGEHGELFF. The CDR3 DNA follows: TGTGCCAGCAGCGTAGCGGGACTAGCGGGAGAGCACGGGGAGCTGTTTTTT.

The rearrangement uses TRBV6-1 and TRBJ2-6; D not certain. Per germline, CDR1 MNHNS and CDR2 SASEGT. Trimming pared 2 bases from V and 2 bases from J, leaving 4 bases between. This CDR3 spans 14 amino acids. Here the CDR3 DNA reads TGTGCCAGCAGTGAATTTACTGGGGCCAACGTCCTGACTTTC. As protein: CASSEFTGANVLTF.